What follows is one T cell receptor (beta chain) and its context. The data were obtained in a study of T cell responses to AZD1222 COVID-19 vaccine. Some clones are missing from TCRdb's copy, which holds only in-frame ones; the method was immunoSEQ multiplex PCR. Here the sample spans over 150,000 clones, 88% being singletons. CDR1 and CDR2 from the germline V gene are LNHDA and SQIVND (reference sequence). Germline trimming cut 5 bases from V and 3 bases from J; bases unmatched to any gene: 18. The CDR3 spans 20 residues. The sequence came from an adult in good health. J is TRBJ1-4 and V is TRBV19; TRBD1 matches 10 bases. Sequencing was performed on peripheral blood, taken on day 0 of AZD1222 vaccination. CDR3 amino acids: CASSPRKSLGQGFANEKLFF. CDR3 coding DNA: TGTGCCAGTAGTCCTCGGAAGAGTTTGGGACAGGGGTTCGCTAATGAAAAACTGTTTTTT.